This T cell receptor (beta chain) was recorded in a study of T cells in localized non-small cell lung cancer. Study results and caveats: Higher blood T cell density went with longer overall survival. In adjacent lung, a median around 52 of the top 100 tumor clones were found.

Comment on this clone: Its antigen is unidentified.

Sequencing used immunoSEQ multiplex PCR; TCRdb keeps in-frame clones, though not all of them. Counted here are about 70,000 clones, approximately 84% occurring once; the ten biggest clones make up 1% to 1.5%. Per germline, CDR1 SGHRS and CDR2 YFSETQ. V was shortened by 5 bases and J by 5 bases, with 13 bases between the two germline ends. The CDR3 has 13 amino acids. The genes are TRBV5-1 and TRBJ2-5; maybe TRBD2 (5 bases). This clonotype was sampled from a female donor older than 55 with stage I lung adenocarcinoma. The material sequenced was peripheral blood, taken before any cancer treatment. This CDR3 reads CASRRAPAETQYF. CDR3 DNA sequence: TGCGCCAGCAGGCGGGCCCCGGCGGAGACCCAGTACTTC.